This T cell receptor beta chain was obtained from a study of control samples from healthy donors and cancer patients. Data came from immunoSEQ multiplex PCR; TCRdb stores just in-frame clones and leaves some out. The repertoire holds fewer than 250,000 clones, with roughly nine tenths as singletons. The CDR3 is made up of 18 amino acids. The gene calls are TRBV21-1 and TRBJ2-3; TRBD2, the table's D call, lacks a check against the DNA. TRBV21-1 is designated a pseudogene. Sample: blood. This TCR was recovered from a man under 40 in good health. The CDR3 reads CASSLRGGGVPSTDTQYF. CDR3 nucleotides: TGTGCCAGCAGCTTAAGGGGCGGCGGGGTCCCTAGCACAGATACGCAGTATTTT.